Below are 9 T cell receptor beta chains sequenced from a single sample in a study of blood T cell repertoires in COVID-19. Assay: immunoSEQ multiplex PCR; the TCRdb copy retains only in-frame clones and omits some. Of about 59,000 clones in the sample, 60% to 80% were seen once. Sequencing was performed on peripheral blood. The receptors originated from a man between 60 and 70 years old with acute or convalescent COVID-19.

The CDR3 sequence is CASSSSPTGLGSNQPQHF. The CDR3 DNA follows: TGTGCCAGCAGTTCCTCCCCGACAGGGTTGGGTAGCAATCAGCCCCAGCATTTT. The chain is built from TRBV27 and TRBJ1-5, with 7 nucleotides matching TRBD1. Losses at the gene ends were 4 bases for V and 0 bases for J; bases not matched to a gene: 12. The CDR3 extends over 18 amino acids. Germline CDR1 reads MNHEY; CDR2 reads SMNVEV (reference sequence).

The chain's CDR3 is CASRTGGGKDGYTF. CDR3 DNA: TGTGCCAGCAGAACCGGAGGGGGCAAAGATGGCTACACCTTC. V gene TRBV6-5 combines with J gene TRBJ1-2, with TRBD1 matching 7 bases. With V trimmed by 6 bases and J by 6 bases, 10 bases remained unmatched. Germline loops: CDR1 MNHEY, CDR2 SVGAGI. The CDR3 sequence is 14 residues long.

This clone was seen only once. The chain carries TRBV19 and TRBJ1-2; 8 bases line up with TRBD1. This CDR3 spans 13 amino acids. Losses at the gene ends were 4 bases for V and 6 bases for J; bases not matched to a gene: 4. CDR1 is LNHDA and CDR2 is SQIVND in the germline V gene (reference sequence). This CDR3 is CASSTDRVNGYTF. CDR3 coding DNA: TGTGCCAGTAGTACGGACAGGGTAAATGGCTACACCTTC.

The gene calls are TRBV27 and TRBJ2-7, with 7 bases fitting TRBD1. CDR1 is MNHEY, CDR2 SMNVEV, per germline (reference sequence). CDR3 length: 14 residues. With V trimmed by 6 bases and J by 3 bases, 8 bases remained unmatched. This CDR3 reads CASRLTGWVYEQYF. Here the CDR3 DNA reads TGTGCCAGCAGGTTGACAGGGTGGGTCTACGAGCAGTACTTC.

This clone is a singleton in its sample. The chain uses TRBV5-1 and TRBJ1-3; 10 bases fit TRBD1. The CDR3 loop spans 16 amino acids. Germline V gene data show CDR1 as SGHRS and CDR2 as YFSETQ. Trimming removed 1 base from V and 9 bases from J; junction bases left unmatched: 10. The CDR3 region has the DNA TGCGCCAGCAGCTTGAATTGGGGACAGGGGACCGGCACCATATATTTT. It encodes CASSLNWGQGTGTIYF.

This chain joins TRBV7-2 and TRBJ2-1; no firm D call. The ends were cut back, 0 bases at V and 2 bases at J, with 5 bases in the middle. Germline-derived CDR1 and CDR2 are SGHTA and FQGNSA. The CDR3 loop spans 14 amino acids. The CDR3, as DNA: TGTGCCAGCAGCTTAGCCCAAACCTACAATGAGCAGTTCTTC. It specifies CASSLAQTYNEQFF.

The chain links TRBV7-9 to TRBJ2-5; D possibly corresponds to TRBD1 (6 bases). Per the germline V gene, CDR1 is SEHNR and CDR2 is FQNEAQ (reference sequence). There are 14 residues in the CDR3. V gave up 5 bases and J gave up 5 bases, with 15 bases separating them. DNA of the CDR3: TGTGCCAGCAGCCATACAGGGTCTGGGGAGACCCAGTACTTC. It encodes CASSHTGSGETQYF. The whole variable domain, filled in from reference TRBV7-9 and TRBJ2-5, reads DTGVSQNPRHKITKRGQNVTFRCDPISEHNRLYWYRQTLGQGPEFLTYFQNEAQLEKSRLLSDRFSAERPKGSFSTLEIQRTEQGDSAMYLCASSHTGSGETQYFGPGTRLLVL.

V gene TRBV6-5 combines with J gene TRBJ2-3; D might be TRBD2 (5 bases). Germline CDR1 is MNHEY and CDR2 is SVGAGI. V shed 7 bases and J shed 3 bases, with 11 bases lying between them. The CDR3 has 13 residues. The CDR3 nucleotides are TGTGCCAGCAAGGGAGCGGTTACAGATACGCAGTATTTT. Translating gives CASKGAVTDTQYF.

The chain has TRBV19 and TRBJ1-2; TRBD1 is a possible D gene (5 bases). Between the trimmed V and J ends, which lost 1 base and 2 bases, there was a span of 8 bases. Germline loops: CDR1 LNHDA, CDR2 SQIVND (reference sequence). CDR3 length: 14 residues. Here the CDR3 DNA reads TGTGCCAGTAGTATAGGGGGGGACAACTATGGCTACACCTTC. Its protein product is CASSIGGDNYGYTF.